The clone carrying this T cell receptor (beta chain) came up once. Germline V gives CDR1 MNHEY, CDR2 SMNVEV (reference sequence). The trim removed 6 bases at V and 6 bases at J, leaving 9 bases unmatched. This CDR3 is 15 amino acids long. PCR amplification relied on 60 Vbeta primers (plus 13 Jbeta primers). The protocol was immunoSEQ multiplex PCR, while the TCRdb copy is restricted to in-frame clones and leaves out a portion. The sample includes about 170,000 clones, just under 80% of them seen just once. This specimen belongs to a study of cytomegalovirus exposure and HLA in healthy donors. Sample: PBMCs. This clonotype was obtained from a woman aged 50 to 60 in good health and CMV-seropositive. This sequence joins TRBV27 and TRBJ2-2, with TRBD2 identical over 8 bases. The CDR3 reads CASRAGGAGSGELFF. DNA for the CDR3: TGTGCCAGCAGGGCCGGGGGGGCCGGATCCGGGGAGCTGTTTTTT.